This is a list of T cell receptor beta chains from one sample in a study of blood T cells in healthy people across ages. In TCRdb, the 5' RACE reads were re-called with MiXCR into one record per CDR3 protein. The sample shows 630,000 or so distinct CDR3 sequences, around 32% of them seen only once. Sequencing used blood. Receptors were obtained from a woman older than 75 in good health. Each CDR3 is given with its conserved first and last residue. D genes are given only for firm matches. Clone size is not always given. Where it is, it says once, few, many or a class for expanded clones.

v_gene	d_gene	abundance	j_gene	CDR3aa	CDR3nt
TRBV27	TRBD2	-	TRBJ2-3	CASSPPGLAPDTQYF	TGTGCCAGCAGTCCGCCGGGACTAGCGCCAGATACGCAGTATTTT
TRBV20-1	TRBD1	many	TRBJ1-6	CSGGGTALNSPLHF	TGCAGTGGAGGGGGGACAGCCTTAAATTCACCCCTCCACTTT
TRBV7-9	TRBD1	-	TRBJ1-5	CASSFDRDGQPQHF	TGTGCCAGCAGCTTCGACAGGGACGGTCAGCCCCAGCATTTT
TRBV14	TRBD2	many	TRBJ2-1	CASSQASSGEQFF	TGTGCCAGCAGCCAAGCGTCTAGCGGCGAGCAGTTCTTC
TRBV20-1	-	many	TRBJ2-7	CSANPTSGAISYEQYF	TGCAGTGCTAATCCAACGAGCGGCGCAATCTCCTACGAGCAGTACTTC
TRBV4-3	TRBD2	-	TRBJ2-1	CASSLVIGAGLNEQFF	TGCGCCAGCAGCCTTGTAATAGGAGCGGGACTCAATGAGCAGTTCTTC
TRBV12-3/TRBV12-4	-	many	TRBJ2-3	CASSLLNTDTQYF	TGTGCCAGCAGTTTATTGAACACAGATACGCAGTATTTT
TRBV4-3	-	-	TRBJ2-3	CASSQDFGGLTDTQYF	TGCGCCAGCAGCCAAGACTTCGGGGGACTCACAGATACGCAGTATTTT
TRBV5-1	-	many	TRBJ1-2	CASSLEGTAYGYTF	TGCGCCAGCAGCTTGGAAGGAACGGCTTATGGCTACACCTTC
TRBV7-2	-	many	TRBJ1-6	CASSGSYNSPLHF	TGTGCCAGCAGCGGCTCCTATAATTCACCCCTCCACTTT
TRBV9	-	many	TRBJ1-2	CASSSGTNYGYTF	TGTGCCAGCAGCTCGGGAACCAACTATGGCTACACCTTC
TRBV11-2	-	many	TRBJ2-7	CASSLGSFGYYEQYF	TGTGCCAGCAGCTTAGGGAGTTTTGGATACTACGAGCAGTACTTC
TRBV7-2	-	many	TRBJ1-6	CASSEGSLYNSPLHF	TGTGCCAGCAGCGAGGGTTCGTTGTATAATTCACCCCTCCACTTT
TRBV5-1	-	-	TRBJ1-5	CASREEPNQPQHF	TGCGCCAGCCGGGAGGAGCCAAATCAGCCCCAGCATTTT
TRBV27	TRBD1	-	TRBJ2-7	CTSSPPGTDSYEQYF	TGTACCAGCAGTCCTCCCGGGACAGACTCCTACGAGCAGTACTTC
TRBV12-3/TRBV12-4	-	few	TRBJ1-5	CASSPTRGTRRSNQPQHF	TGTGCCAGCAGTCCCACCCGGGGGACACGGCGTAGCAATCAGCCCCAGCATTTT
TRBV3-1	-	many	TRBJ2-5	CASSPGASGVQETQYF	TGTGCCAGCAGCCCTGGCGCGTCAGGGGTACAAGAGACCCAGTACTTC
TRBV3-1	-	-	TRBJ2-4	CASSQPGAALYEQYF	TGTGCCAGCAGCCAACCGGGGGCGGCCCTCTATGAGCAGTACTTC
TRBV3-1	-	many	TRBJ2-3	CASSQDLQGSTDTQYF	TGTGCCAGCAGCCAAGATCTCCAGGGGAGCACAGATACGCAGTATTTT
TRBV7-2	TRBD2	many	TRBJ2-3	CASSLFGGGVRTDTQYF	TGTGCCAGCAGCTTATTTGGCGGGGGGGTTCGCACAGATACGCAGTATTTT
TRBV3-1	TRBD1	many	TRBJ2-7	CASSRGTGSSYEQYF	TGTGCCAGCAGCCGAGGGACAGGTAGCTCCTACGAGCAGTACTTC
TRBV20-1	TRBD2	many	TRBJ2-5	CSAPPTSGAQETQYF	TGCAGTGCTCCCCCGACTAGCGGGGCGCAAGAGACCCAGTACTTC
TRBV4-2	TRBD1	many	TRBJ1-1	CASSQIPGQQMNTEAFF	TGTGCCAGCAGCCAAATTCCGGGACAGCAGATGAACACTGAAGCTTTCTTT
TRBV20-1	-	many	TRBJ2-3	CSARRVSSTDTQYF	TGCAGTGCTAGAAGGGTATCGAGCACAGATACGCAGTATTTT
TRBV3-1	TRBD2	many	TRBJ2-1	CASSRRRGGHNEQFF	TGTGCCAGCAGCCGAAGGCGGGGGGGCCACAATGAGCAGTTCTTC
TRBV7-2	TRBD1	-	TRBJ2-7	CASRPGQQSSYEQYF	TGTGCCAGCAGACCGGGACAGCAGAGCTCCTACGAGCAGTACTTC
TRBV5-1	TRBD1	few	TRBJ1-2	CASSATGQGVFYGYTF	TGCGCCAGCAGCGCTACAGGACAGGGGGTTTTCTATGGCTACACCTTC
TRBV5-6	-	few	TRBJ2-7	CASSPRARKQYF	TGTGCCAGCAGCCCCCGAGCCCGAAAGCAGTACTTC
TRBV20-1	-	-	TRBJ2-6	CSARGAGPSSGANVLTF	TGCAGTGCTAGAGGGGCGGGACCTAGCTCTGGGGCCAACGTCCTGACTTTC
TRBV9	TRBD1	-	TRBJ2-3	CASSSRFGTGLDTQYF	TGTGCCAGCAGCTCAAGGTTTGGGACAGGCCTAGATACGCAGTATTTT
TRBV6-1	-	-	TRBJ1-3	CASGRASLPPASGNTIYF	TGTGCCAGCGGTAGGGCCAGCTTACCTCCGGCCTCTGGAAACACCATATATTTT
TRBV25-1	-	-	TRBJ2-7	CASSERVEQYF	TGTGCCAGCAGTGAAAGGGTTGAGCAGTACTTC
TRBV6-2/TRBV6-3	TRBD2	many	TRBJ2-1	CASRTPATSGGRYNEQFF	TGTGCCAGCAGAACTCCGGCGACTAGCGGGGGGAGGTACAATGAGCAGTTCTTC
TRBV6-1	-	few	TRBJ2-7	CASSPFREVGEQYF	TGTGCCAGCAGCCCTTTCAGGGAAGTCGGCGAGCAGTACTTC
TRBV30	-	-	TRBJ1-5	CAWSTDSNNQPQHF	TGTGCCTGGAGCACAGACAGTAACAATCAGCCCCAGCATTTT
TRBV20-1	-	many	TRBJ1-4	CSAYNRDKLFF	TGCAGTGCTTACAACCGGGACAAACTGTTTTTT
TRBV5-6	-	many	TRBJ2-7	CASSSGRRVEQYF	TGTGCCAGCAGCTCGGGACGTAGAGTGGAGCAGTACTTC
TRBV6-2/TRBV6-3	TRBD1	-	TRBJ2-1	CASSYSPWDRAYEQFF	TGTGCCAGCAGTTACTCACCCTGGGACAGGGCCTACGAGCAGTTCTTC
TRBV7-3	-	-	TRBJ2-6	CASSSPNRNSGANALTF	TGTGCCAGCAGCTCGCCTAACAGGAACTCTGGGGCCAACGCCCTGACTTTC
TRBV18	TRBD1	many	TRBJ2-1	CASCRDRGNEQFF	TGTGCCAGTTGCCGGGACAGGGGGAATGAGCAGTTCTTC
TRBV20-1	-	many	TRBJ2-7	CSAWDSSREQYF	TGCAGTGCCTGGGACTCCTCCCGCGAGCAGTACTTC
TRBV5-4	-	-	TRBJ2-5	CASSFVGGPGLGTQYF	TGTGCCAGCAGCTTTGTCGGAGGACCGGGGCTGGGGACCCAGTACTTC
TRBV9	-	few	TRBJ1-3	CASSPHAELGPIYF	TGTGCCAGCAGCCCACACGCGGAACTGGGACCCATATATTTT
TRBV7-9	-	-	TRBJ1-2	CASSLVSLQGNGYTF	TGTGCCAGCAGCTTAGTTTCACTACAAGGGAATGGCTACACCTTC
TRBV24-1	-	many	TRBJ2-7	CATSDFRDGAYEQYF	TGTGCCACCAGTGATTTTAGGGACGGAGCCTACGAGCAGTACTTC
TRBV6-2/TRBV6-3	-	-	TRBJ2-5	CASTLTEIETQYF	TGTGCCAGCACCCTGACGGAAATCGAGACCCAGTACTTC
TRBV7-2	TRBD2	-	TRBJ2-3	CASSRRSGEALRADTQYF	TGTGCCAGCAGCCGACGTAGCGGGGAGGCACTAAGAGCAGATACGCAGTATTTT
TRBV12-3/TRBV12-4	-	-	TRBJ2-3	CASSLRRDSTDTQYF	TGTGCCAGCAGCCTCCGACGGGACAGCACAGATACGCAGTATTTT
TRBV4-2	-	-	TRBJ1-1	CASSFEEGNTEAFF	TGTGCCAGCAGCTTTGAGGAAGGGAACACTGAAGCTTTCTTT
TRBV20-1	TRBD2	many	TRBJ2-1	CSARDATSGGMYEQFF	TGCAGTGCTAGAGACGCGACTAGCGGGGGGATGTATGAGCAGTTCTTC
TRBV7-2	-	many	TRBJ1-5	CASSLGYDQPQHF	TGTGCCAGCAGCTTAGGTTATGATCAGCCCCAGCATTTT
TRBV6-2/TRBV6-3	TRBD2	many	TRBJ2-3	CASRTAGGWRTDTQYF	TGTGCCAGCAGGACAGCGGGGGGGTGGAGAACAGATACGCAGTATTTT
TRBV4-3	TRBD1	many	TRBJ2-5	CASSQGATGGQETQYF	TGCGCCAGCAGCCAAGGGGCGACAGGGGGCCAAGAGACCCAGTACTTC
TRBV19	TRBD2	-	TRBJ2-3	CASSSLAGGLGSTDTQYF	TGTGCCAGTAGTTCCCTAGCGGGGGGGCTTGGGTCGACAGATACGCAGTATTTT
TRBV28	TRBD1	-	TRBJ2-7	CAWNRGSSGYEQYF	TGTGCCTGGAACAGGGGAAGTTCGGGCTACGAGCAGTACTTC
TRBV18	-	many	TRBJ1-2	CASSSRAQGGGYTF	TGTGCCAGCTCGTCCCGGGCTCAGGGAGGAGGCTACACCTTC
TRBV12-3/TRBV12-4	-	many	TRBJ2-3	CASSFRTQTQYF	TGTGCCAGCAGTTTCCGGACCCAAACGCAGTATTTT
TRBV6-5	TRBD2	many	TRBJ2-3	CASSNAGVAGSADTQYF	TGTGCCAGCAGCAACGCAGGTGTAGCGGGGAGTGCAGATACGCAGTATTTT
TRBV10-3	-	many	TRBJ1-2	CAISTDSNYGYTF	TGTGCCATCAGCACCGACAGTAACTATGGCTACACCTTC